Below are 24 T cell receptor beta chains sequenced from a single sample in a study of Ad26.COV2.S vaccination and SARS-CoV-2 variants. Clones were read by immunoSEQ multiplex PCR, and TCRdb kept only the in-frame ones, dropping some. The sample records roughly 150,000 clones, 75% to 90% being singletons. Source: peripheral blood, taken after recovery from COVID-19. These TCRs come from a human donor who had recovered from COVID-19.

This rearrangement joins TRBV30 to TRBJ2-4; 11 bases are shared with TRBD1. The germline V gene encodes CDR1 GTSNPN and CDR2 SVGIG (reference sequence). This CDR3 contains 15 residues. V trimming: 7 bases; J trimming: 9 bases; junction bases outside the gene matches: 14. The CDR3 protein is CALTQLGQGARIQYF. In DNA, the CDR3 is TGTGCCTTAACACAGCTAGGACAGGGGGCACGCATTCAGTACTTC.

The V gene is TRBV19, the J gene TRBJ2-4; D gene unclear. V lost 8 bases, J lost 8 bases, and 7 bases lay in between. The germline V gene has CDR1 LNHDA and CDR2 SQIVND (reference sequence). This CDR3 region has 10 residues. The CDR3 nucleotides are TGTGCCAGTTTCTCGGACATTCAGTACTTC. Translated, it gives CASFSDIQYF.

The V and J genes are TRBV7-9 and TRBJ1-5; possible D gene TRBD1, 6 bases. The ends were cut back, 5 bases at V and 1 base at J, with 12 bases in the middle. The CDR3 sequence is 15 residues long. The V gene's germline CDR1 is SEHNR and CDR2 FQNEAQ (reference sequence). DNA of the CDR3: TGTGCCAGCAGCCCAACCGGACAGAGCAATCAGCCCCAGCATTTT. Residues: CASSPTGQSNQPQHF.

CDR3 loop: CASSVEGDEQFF. DNA of the CDR3: TGTGCCAGCAGCGTAGAAGGGGATGAGCAGTTCTTC. The chain employs TRBV9 and TRBJ2-1, with D possibly being TRBD1 (5 bases). Germline V gives CDR1 SGDLS, CDR2 YYNGEE. With 0 bases removed from V and 8 bases from J, the gap between germline ends came to 6 bases. The CDR3 loop spans 12 amino acids.

CDR3 DNA sequence: TGTGCCAGCAGCGAGCCAGGGGGGAGCTCCTATAATTCACCCCTCCACTTT. It specifies CASSEPGGSSYNSPLHF. The rearrangement links TRBV7-9 to TRBJ1-6; 7 nucleotides line up with TRBD1. This CDR3 is built from 17 residues. CDR1 is SEHNR and CDR2 is FQNEAQ in the germline V gene (reference sequence). V lost 5 bases and J lost 0; bases outside the gene matches: 7.

This clone occurred once. The J gene is TRBJ2-1, the V gene TRBV2; 14 nucleotides align to TRBD2. The CDR3 has 16 amino acids. The germline V gene has CDR1 SNHLY and CDR2 FYNNEI. V was clipped by 8 bases and J by 4 bases; unmatched bases: 7. DNA of the CDR3: TGTGCCAGCCTTGGACTAGCGGGGGGCAGATACAATGAGCAGTTCTTC. It yields the protein CASLGLAGGRYNEQFF.

V gene TRBV30 combines with J gene TRBJ1-4; D gene uncertain. The CDR3 runs 13 residues. V lost 4 bases and J 7 bases, leaving 13 bases between the germline ends. Per the germline V gene, CDR1 is GTSNPN and CDR2 is SVGIG (reference sequence). The CDR3 nucleotides read TGTGCCTGGAAAGCCTCACGGGTTGAAAAACTGTTTTTT. Translating gives CAWKASRVEKLFF.

This chain links TRBV5-1 with TRBJ2-5; D uncertain. The CDR3 contains 13 residues. CDR1 is SGHRS and CDR2 is YFSETQ in the germline V gene. V lost 3 bases, J lost 4 bases, and 10 bases lay in between. The CDR3 sequence is CASSSELGETQYF. CDR3 sequence (DNA): TGCGCCAGCAGCTCGGAACTGGGAGAGACCCAGTACTTC.

The rearrangement joins TRBV7-2 to TRBJ2-7; 13 bases are shared with TRBD2. Germline V CDR1 and CDR2: SGHTA, FQGNSA. V gave up 5 bases and J gave up 7 bases; unmatched junction bases: 5. The CDR3 sequence is 14 residues long. CDR3: CASSPGLAGWEQYF. The CDR3 coding sequence is TGTGCCAGCAGCCCGGGACTAGCGGGGTGGGAGCAGTACTTC. The full variable domain, its missing parts supplied by reference TRBV7-2 and TRBJ2-7, is GAGVSQSPSNKVTEKGKDVELRCDPISGHTALYWYRQSLGQGLEFLIYFQGNSAPDKSGLPSDRFSAERTGGSVSTLTIQRTQQEDSAVYLCASSPGLAGWEQYFGPGTRLTVT.

This clone was detected once. The J gene is TRBJ2-1, the V gene TRBV12-3 or TRBV12-4; D ambiguous. The CDR3 loop spans 10 amino acids. V shed 5 bases and J shed 8 bases, with 4 bases lying between them. The CDR3 here is CASSEYEQFF. The CDR3 DNA reads TGTGCCAGCAGTGAATATGAGCAGTTCTTC.

The chain uses TRBV15 and TRBJ2-1; 11 bases are a match to TRBD1. V shed 5 bases and J 1 base; nucleotides not matched to a gene: 4. Germline CDR1 reads LNHNV; CDR2 reads YYDKDF (reference sequence). There are 16 residues in the CDR3. In DNA, the CDR3 is TGTGCCACCAGCGGACAGGGGGCCCTTTCCTACAATGAGCAGTTCTTC. This sequence encodes CATSGQGALSYNEQFF.

The V call is TRBV6-6, the J call TRBJ1-3; D gene unclear. CDR1 MNHNY and CDR2 SVGAGI come from the germline V gene (reference sequence). V was shortened by 8 bases and J by 2 bases, with 7 bases between the two germline ends. The CDR3 spans 12 residues. CDR3 sequence (DNA): TGTGCCAGCTTTGCGACTGGAAACACCATATATTTT. Its translation: CASFATGNTIYF.

A few counts support this clone. The chain recombines TRBV7-9 with TRBJ1-2, with 12 nucleotides matching TRBD1. V was clipped by 10 bases and J by 8 bases; unmatched bases: 8. CDR3 length equals 13 residues. In germline, CDR1 is SEHNR, CDR2 FQNEAQ (reference sequence). CDR3 nucleotide sequence: TGTGCCATCCCGGGACAGGGGGCTGAAGGCTACACCTTC. This translates into CAIPGQGAEGYTF.

This rearrangement joins TRBV5-4 to TRBJ2-5; D is unresolved. Germline-derived CDR1 and CDR2 are SGHNT and YYREEE (reference sequence). CDR3 size: 12 residues. Trimming removed 0 bases from V and 5 bases from J, with 5 bases in between. The CDR3 nucleotides are TGTGCCAGCAGCTTGGCCAAGGAGACCCAGTACTTC. Its translation: CASSLAKETQYF.

This clone showed up just a few times. The V call is TRBV27, the J call TRBJ1-3; 8 bases fit TRBD1. J was trimmed by 4 bases and V by 3 bases; bases with no gene match: 5. CDR1 and CDR2 from the germline V gene are MNHEY and SMNVEV (reference sequence). The CDR3 length is 15 residues. CDR3: CASSFQGASGNTIYF. The CDR3 DNA is TGTGCCAGCAGTTTCCAGGGGGCATCAGGAAACACCATATATTTT.

The chain carries TRBV2 and TRBJ1-2; TRBD1 is a possible D gene (6 bases). The ends were cut back, 8 bases at V and 4 bases at J, with 8 bases in the middle. Per the germline V gene, CDR1 is SNHLY and CDR2 is FYNNEI. The CDR3 spans 11 residues. The CDR3 reads CASGGSYGYTF. The DNA of the CDR3 is TGTGCCAGCGGGGGCAGCTATGGCTACACCTTC. The full variable domain, completed using reference TRBV2 and TRBJ1-2, is EPEVTQTPSHQVTQMGQEVILRCVPISNHLYFYWYRQILGQKVEFLVSFYNNEISEKSEIFDDQFSVERPDGSNFTLKIRSTKLEDSAMYFCASGGSYGYTFGSGTRLTVV.

V gene TRBV2 combines with J gene TRBJ1-5, with D maybe TRBD1 (6 bases). Deletions cut 2 bases from V and 6 bases from J, with 11 bases between. Germline CDR1 is SNHLY and CDR2 is FYNNEI. CDR3 length equals 14 residues. For the CDR3, the DNA is TGTGCCAGCAGTGAACAGGGGTTAGGTCAGCCCCAGCATTTT. Translated: CASSEQGLGQPQHF.

V and J are TRBV14 and TRBJ1-4; 10 bases match TRBD1. The CDR3 consists of 15 residues. Per germline, CDR1 SGHDN and CDR2 FVKESK. V was clipped by 2 bases and J by 14 bases; unmatched bases: 11. CDR3 coding DNA: TGTGCCAGCAGCCAAAGGGGACAGGGGAGAGGTCGGCTGTTTTTT. Amino acids: CASSQRGQGRGRLFF.

The CDR3 reads CSVGGPAETQYF. The DNA of the CDR3 is TGCAGCGTTGGGGGGCCGGCTGAGACCCAGTACTTC. This rearrangement joins TRBV29-1 to TRBJ2-5, with D tentatively TRBD1 (6 bases). CDR1 and CDR2 (germline): SQVTM, ANQGSEA. The CDR3 has 12 residues. Trimming stripped 4 bases from V and 5 bases from J, with 11 bases between.

Concerning this clone: The identical CDR3 is also encoded by other nucleotide sequences in the sample. The chain couples TRBV19 to TRBJ2-7, with 8 bases fitting TRBD1. The CDR3 totals 14 residues. V lost 6 bases to trimming and J lost 2 bases; unmatched junction nucleotides: 6. The V gene's germline CDR1 is LNHDA and CDR2 SQIVND (reference sequence). The DNA of the CDR3 is TGTGCCAGTAGCCCCGGACAGGGCCCCTACGAGCAGTACTTC. This sequence encodes CASSPGQGPYEQYF.

The count of this clone is one. V is TRBV7-9 and J is TRBJ2-7, with D possibly being TRBD1 (6 bases). This CDR3 region has 13 residues. In germline, CDR1 is SEHNR, CDR2 FQNEAQ (reference sequence). V lost 5 bases and J lost 5, with 13 bases in between. The DNA of the CDR3 is TGTGCCAGCAGCCCAGGGACAAGCGACGAGCAGTACTTC. Residues: CASSPGTSDEQYF.

The rearrangement uses TRBV6-5 and TRBJ2-1, with D maybe TRBD2 (5 bases). Trimming removed 0 bases from V and 2 bases from J, with 11 bases in between. Germline lookup yields CDR1 MNHEY and CDR2 SVGAGI. The CDR3 covers 16 residues. The CDR3 bases are TGTGCCAGCAGTTACTCCCGGGGTTCTACCTACAATGAGCAGTTCTTC. It encodes CASSYSRGSTYNEQFF.

This chain uses TRBV7-2 with TRBJ2-1; a weak D match, TRBD2 (5 bases). Germline V lookup: CDR1 SGHTA, CDR2 FQGNSA. CDR3 size: 15 residues. The germline V and J ends were trimmed by 2 bases and 8 bases, with 16 bases remaining between them. CDR3 residues: CASSLFVVRAHEQFF. Written as DNA, the CDR3 is TGTGCCAGCAGCTTATTCGTGGTGAGGGCCCATGAGCAGTTCTTC.

The V gene is TRBV4-3, the J gene TRBJ1-6; 7 nucleotides align to TRBD1. Trimming at V came to 0 bases and at J to 10 bases, leaving 12 bases not matched to a gene. The germline V gene encodes CDR1 LGHNA and CDR2 YSLEER. The CDR3 sequence is 17 residues long. The CDR3 is CASSQEYLQGVKSPLHF. The CDR3 bases are TGCGCCAGCAGCCAAGAATACCTTCAGGGGGTCAAATCACCCCTCCACTTT.